Listed here are 21 T cell receptor beta chains from one sample, sequenced in a study of T cells after yellow fever vaccination. One entry per CDR3 protein results from TCRdb running MiXCR on the 5' RACE reads. The sample consists of around 610,000 distinct CDR3 sequences, 13% of them appearing once. The sample in question was PBMCs, obtained on the day of the yellow fever booster vaccination. The source is a man aged 25 to 45 who received the YFV17D yellow fever vaccine.

The chain combines TRBV6-5 with TRBJ2-3; tentative D call: TRBD1 (5 bases). Trimming removed 5 bases from V and 7 bases from J, with 13 bases in between. Germline V gives CDR1 MNHEY, CDR2 SVGAGI. The CDR3 runs 13 residues. The CDR3 DNA sequence: TGTGCCAGCAGTACTGACTCAGGGAATACGCAGTATTTT. It encodes CASSTDSGNTQYF.

This clonotype was seen many times. The rearrangement links TRBV12-3 or TRBV12-4 to TRBJ2-7; TRBD2 matches 7 bases. V gave up 7 bases and J gave up 4 bases; unmatched junction bases: 10. CDR3 length equals 14 residues. This CDR3 is CASTWGGRGYEQYF. CDR3 nucleotides: TGTGCCAGCACCTGGGGGGGGAGGGGATACGAGCAGTACTTC.

The chain links TRBV7-2 to TRBJ2-3, with 13 bases lining up with TRBD2. J was trimmed by 1 base and V by 2 bases; bases with no gene match: 18. Germline V CDR1 and CDR2: SGHTA, FQGNSA. The CDR3 spans 22 residues. CDR3 sequence reads: CASSLSGTSGRARVRGTDTQYF. CDR3 coding DNA: TGTGCCAGCAGCTTATCGGGAACTAGCGGGAGGGCCCGGGTTAGGGGCACAGATACGCAGTATTTT.

The chain couples TRBV27 to TRBJ1-5; D gene unclear. Between the trimmed V and J ends, which lost 8 bases and 2 bases, there was a span of 10 bases. This CDR3 is built from 13 residues. Germline loops: CDR1 MNHEY, CDR2 SMNVEV (reference sequence). The DNA of the CDR3 is TGTGCCAGCGGCGCTCCAGGCAATCAGCCCCAGCATTTT. Its translation is CASGAPGNQPQHF.

The chain links TRBV4-3 to TRBJ1-1, with D maybe TRBD1 (5 bases). Trimming removed 4 bases at V and 11 bases at J, with 17 bases between. The CDR3 is 13 residues long. The V gene's germline CDR1 is LGHNA and CDR2 YSLEER. In nucleotides, the CDR3 is TGCGCCAGCAGCCCAGAGTCAGGGATTCAGGCTTTCTTT. Amino acids: CASSPESGIQAFF.

This clonotype was seen only a few times. The rearrangement uses TRBV12-3 or TRBV12-4 and TRBJ2-3; no reliable D call. The CDR3 consists of 13 residues. Deletions cut 2 bases from V and 9 bases from J, with 12 bases between. This chain's CDR3 is CASSLSPPPTQYF. The CDR3 DNA reads TGTGCCAGCAGTTTAAGCCCCCCTCCCACGCAGTATTTT.

This clonotype was seen only a few times. The genes are TRBV12-3 or TRBV12-4 and TRBJ2-1; TRBD1 matches at 9 bases. This CDR3 region has 14 residues. Losses at the gene ends were 6 bases for V and 8 bases for J; bases not matched to a gene: 8. The CDR3 DNA reads as TGTGCCAGCAGCCCGGGACAGGGTCGCGATGAGCAGTTCTTC. This translates into CASSPGQGRDEQFF.

The V and J genes are TRBV7-2 and TRBJ2-2; D not resolved. Trimming removed 1 base from V and 4 bases from J, with 16 bases in between. The CDR3 has 17 residues. Germline values: CDR1 SGHTA, CDR2 FQGNSA. CDR3 protein: CASSLGAAPTATGELFF. The CDR3 region has the DNA TGTGCCAGCAGCTTAGGCGCAGCTCCGACGGCCACCGGGGAGCTGTTTTTT.

This clonotype has at least ten counts. The rearrangement joins TRBV7-2 to TRBJ2-5, with 9 bases aligning to TRBD2. This CDR3 is 17 amino acids long. V lost 0 bases to trimming and J lost 4 bases; unmatched junction nucleotides: 9. The germline CDR1 and CDR2 sequences are SGHTA and FQGNSA. CDR3 amino acids: CASSLALASGIGETQYF. In DNA form, the CDR3 reads TGTGCCAGCAGCTTAGCGCTGGCTAGCGGGATTGGAGAGACCCAGTACTTC.

This clonotype was detected ten times or more. The chain uses TRBV5-1 and TRBJ2-1; TRBD2 might be the D (6 bases). The CDR3 loop spans 14 amino acids. V was pared by 0 bases and J by 10 bases, with 14 bases between. Germline V gene lookup returns CDR1 SGHRS and CDR2 YFSETQ. CDR3 in amino acids: CASSLGLDFREQFF. The CDR3 coding sequence is TGCGCCAGCAGCTTGGGACTAGACTTCCGCGAGCAGTTCTTC.

This clonotype has more than one count but fewer than ten. The V call is TRBV6-1, the J call TRBJ2-5; D tentatively fits TRBD1 or TRBD2 (7 bases each). With 4 bases removed from V and 5 bases from J, the gap between germline ends came to 17 bases. Per germline, CDR1 MNHNS and CDR2 SASEGT. The CDR3 extends over 15 amino acids. The CDR3 loop reads CASSAQGGWGETQYF. The CDR3 DNA follows: TGTGCCAGCAGTGCCCAGGGGGGGTGGGGCGAGACCCAGTACTTC.

At least ten counts were recorded for this clonotype. The chain recombines TRBV11-2 with TRBJ2-7, with 8 bases that match TRBD1. CDR3 length: 15 amino acids. V dropped 5 bases and J dropped 2; count of bases not matched to a gene: 8. CDR1 SGHAT and CDR2 FQNNGV come from the germline V gene. CDR3 sequence (DNA): TGTGCCAGCAGCCGAAGGGGACAGGCGACCTACGAGCAGTACTTC. Encoded protein: CASSRRGQATYEQYF.

This clonotype has ten or more counts. The chain recombines TRBV7-2 with TRBJ1-1; D call uncertain. The CDR3 is 13 amino acids. V lost 5 bases, J lost 0 bases, and 7 bases lay in between. CDR1 is SGHTA, CDR2 FQGNSA, per germline. The CDR3 reads CASSRGMNTEAFF. The DNA of the CDR3 is TGTGCCAGCAGCCGGGGTATGAACACTGAAGCTTTCTTT. The whole variable domain, filled in from reference TRBV7-2 and TRBJ1-1, reads GAGVSQSPSNKVTEKGKDVELRCDPISGHTALYWYRQSLGQGLEFLIYFQGNSAPDKSGLPSDRFSAERTGGSVSTLTIQRTQQEDSAVYLCASSRGMNTEAFFGQGTRLTVV.

This chain uses TRBV3-1 with TRBJ2-1; TRBD2 matches at 7 bases. The length of the CDR3 is 14 residues. CDR1 and CDR2 from the germline V gene are LGHDT and YNNKEL (reference sequence). V shed 0 bases and J 10 bases; nucleotides not matched to a gene: 6. CDR3 sequence reads: CASSQEATSVEQFF. The CDR3 region has the DNA TGTGCCAGCAGCCAAGAGGCAACTAGCGTGGAGCAGTTCTTC.

CDR3 sequence: CASSRQTGDHEQFF. CDR3 sequence (DNA): TGTGCCAGCAGCAGACAGACGGGAGACCATGAGCAGTTCTTC. The chain carries TRBV12-3 or TRBV12-4 and TRBJ2-1; D is perhaps TRBD2 (6 bases). Trimming left V 6 bases short and J 8 bases short, with 17 bases between. There are 14 residues in the CDR3.

In its sample, this clonotype was seen a few times. The chain carries TRBV7-8 and TRBJ2-3, with D perhaps assigned TRBD1 or TRBD2 (5 bases each). The CDR3 is 17 residues long. Trimming took 4 bases from V and 1 from J, leaving 18 bases between them. The germline CDR1 and CDR2 sequences are SGHVS and FQNEAQ. Written as DNA, the CDR3 is TGTGCCAGCAGCTGGGGACGGAGGAAGAGACGCACAGATACGCAGTATTTT. The encoded protein is CASSWGRRKRRTDTQYF.

This rearrangement joins TRBV25-1 to TRBJ2-1; D gene ambiguous. The CDR3 extends over 12 amino acids. V gave up 6 bases and J gave up 6 bases, with 9 bases separating them. The germline CDR1 and CDR2 sequences are MGHDK and SYGVNS. Here the CDR3 reads CASRDPFNEQFF. The CDR3 DNA is TGTGCCAGCAGAGACCCCTTCAATGAGCAGTTCTTC.

This clonotype was seen ten or more times. This sequence joins TRBV7-9 and TRBJ2-1, with D perhaps TRBD2 (5 bases). This CDR3 has 15 residues. V was shortened by 4 bases and J by 4 bases, with 14 bases between the two germline ends. Germline CDR1 SEHNR, CDR2 FQNEAQ (reference sequence). This CDR3 reads CASSSGGRTYNEQFF. The CDR3, as DNA: TGTGCCAGCAGCTCTGGAGGACGGACTTACAATGAGCAGTTCTTC. Filled out from reference TRBV7-9 and TRBJ2-1, the complete variable domain reads DTGVSQNPRHKITKRGQNVTFRCDPISEHNRLYWYRQTLGQGPEFLTYFQNEAQLEKSRLLSDRFSAERPKGSFSTLEIQRTEQGDSAMYLCASSSGGRTYNEQFFGPGTRLTVL.

This clonotype was observed a handful of times. The chain joins TRBV7-6 to TRBJ2-1; D remains ambiguous. CDR3 length: 15 amino acids. The germline V gene encodes CDR1 SGHVS and CDR2 FNYEAQ. V was trimmed by 1 base and J by 3 bases, leaving 10 bases between them. CDR3 sequence (DNA): TGTGCCAGCAGCTTAGGGCAAATGAACTACAATGAGCAGTTCTTC. Protein sequence: CASSLGQMNYNEQFF. Supplemented by reference TRBV7-6 and TRBJ2-1, the full variable domain reads GAGVSQSPRYKVTKRGQDVALRCDPISGHVSLYWYRQALGQGPEFLTYFNYEAQQDKSGLPNDRFSAERPEGSISTLTIQRTEQRDSAMYRCASSLGQMNYNEQFFGPGTRLTVL.

The chain couples TRBV20-1 to TRBJ2-3; no clear D gene. The CDR3 length is 14 residues. Germline CDR1 reads DFQATT; CDR2 reads SNEGSKA (reference sequence). Trimming cost V 3 bases and J 4 bases, with 14 bases left between them. The CDR3: CSASNWINADTQYF. CDR3 nucleotide sequence: TGCAGTGCTAGTAACTGGATAAACGCAGATACGCAGTATTTT.

This clonotype was counted between two and nine times. The rearrangement joins TRBV5-1 to TRBJ2-6; the D gene is possibly TRBD2 (5 bases). Germline CDR1 SGHRS, CDR2 YFSETQ. Trimming took off 4 bases at V and 10 bases at J, with 15 bases between the two ends. The CDR3 runs 14 residues. CDR3 bases: TGCGCCAGCAGCGCGCGGGCTGACGTGAACGTCCTGACTTTC. Residues: CASSARADVNVLTF.